The sequence of this TCR beta chain was determined in a study of T cells in tumors after PD-1 blockade (dated by TCRdb to about 2019). Background on the whole study: Patients with prior checkpoint blockade, systemic immunosuppressant use, or recent radiotherapy or other anti-cancer therapy within 4 weeks were excluded. Pembrolizumab 200 mg every 3 weeks or cemiplimab 350 mg every 2 weeks was administered to patients. Some patients also continued taking vismodegib 150 mg daily during anti-PD-1 treatment. On average, peripheral blood samples yielded 33,000 or so unique clonotypes and approximately 100,000 TCR templates (range about 23,000-270,000). Using site-matched tumors from BCC or SCC patients sampled before and after anti-PD-1 therapy, the study carried out paired single-cell RNA and TCR sequencing. To compare blood and tumor clonotypes, bulk TCR sequencing was performed on approximately ten peripheral blood samples from a few patients. Clinical response was assessed using RECIST version 1.1.

Details on this clone: The specificity of this receptor is unknown. No base quality information exists; no much larger clone differs at one position.

Beyond this particular receptor, the publication reports: Roughly two fifths of TCR clonotypes from the tumor were detected in blood, and certain novel exhausted tumor clones were present in blood collected before treatment, which suggests recruitment from the periphery. The source of novel T cell clones was not identified and could include lymphoid organs or rare unexpanded clones within the tumor or its periphery.

Trimming takes 3 bases off V and 3 bases off J; junction bases not matched to a gene: 12. From the germline V gene, CDR1 is SGHRS and CDR2 is YFSETQ. Spanning cysteine to phenylalanine, the CDR3 consists of 17 amino acids. Only the CDR3 portion is preserved as DNA: 51 bases, with reading frame beginning at the first base. The sample's time point label, in plain terms: before anti-PD-1 therapy. For bulk TCRbeta sequencing, genomic DNA was extracted from tumor biopsies or peripheral blood, and input amounts ranged from roughly 600 ng to 6,500 ng. Histologically proven advanced or metastatic basal or squamous cell carcinoma was present in all patients, all of whom were poor candidates for surgical resection. Of the 10 or so patients in the basal cell carcinoma cohort, about eight underwent bulk tumor TCR sequencing. The immunoSEQ platform was used for deep TCRbeta sequencing. In the original analysis: Only productive rearrangements were exported from the immunoSEQ Analyzer for further analysis. T cell phenotypes were assigned to bulk TCRbeta clonotypes by matching the clonotypes to single-cell RNA+TCR-seq clones with the same TCRbeta sequence. Clone enrichment in tumor was calculated as tumor frequency divided by PBMC frequency from bulk TCR sequencing. TCRs were grouped by GLIPH into specificity groups, defined as clusters of distinct TCRs likely recognizing common antigens via shared CDR3 motifs. This is the immuneACCESS table as TCRdb keeps it, with only in-frame sequences that have V and J called. A part of the clones is gone; compared with another copy, unresolved V genes explain less than half, and the rest is unexplained. The DNA was the basis for D and trimming; V, J and clone size are from that table. Present in this sample are tens of thousands of clones, around four fifths of which were seen just once. About an eighth of the sample lies in the top ten.

This sample comprised PBMCs, obtained before anti-PD-1 treatment. The receptor was isolated from a human donor with basal cell carcinoma. The chain couples TRBV5-1 to TRBJ2-7; a stretch of 10 junction bases matches TRBD1. The nucleotide sequence reads TGCGCCAGCAGCTGGGGACAGGGGAAATCAGGGGACTACGAGCAGTACTTC. Translated, this is CASSWGQGKSGDYEQYF.